Sequencing of this T cell receptor (beta chain) was carried out in a study of spatial heterogeneity in lung cancer. Study-level information: The average count in raw reads for each unique TCR and UMI combination exceeded nine appearances. General study findings and limits: Ubiquitous expanded tumor TCRs were seen in blood more at resection than at follow-up.

TCRdb re-called the 5' RACE reads through MiXCR, storing one row per CDR3 protein. The sample lists around 13,000 distinct CDR3 sequences, around 13% occurring once. Time point indicated: sample taken at primary tumor resection. Whole RNA came from tumor, nontumor lung or frozen PBMC and was sequenced without being sorted. Samples were donated by 72 untreated early-stage non-small cell lung cancer patients. There are 15 residues in the CDR3. This clonotype has at least ten counts. Its antigen is not known. The sample was PBMCs, taken at surgery. This clonotype was sampled from a male donor with early-stage non-small cell lung cancer. This chain uses TRBV12-2 with TRBJ2-5; the D call TRBD1 from the table was never checked on the DNA. TRBV12-2 is marked as a pseudogene. The CDR3 sequence: CASRLVDRGTETQYF. CDR3 nucleotide sequence: TGTGCAAGTCGCTTAGTGGACAGGGGAACTGAGACCCAGTACTTC.